These T cell receptor beta chains were read from a single sample in a study of PD-1 blockade in classical Hodgkin lymphoma. Sequencing was performed with immunoSEQ multiplex PCR; in TCRdb, only in-frame clones are kept and a portion is missing. The top ten hold roughly 9.1% of the sample, which has some 65,000 clones, around 75% seen once. The material was peripheral blood mononuclear cells (PBMCs), obtained before the second cycle of nivolumab. These receptors came from a human donor with classical Hodgkin lymphoma. The conserved cysteine and the conserved F or W are not part of the CDR3 here.

J,V,CDR3
TRBJ1-1,TRBV5-1,ASSPSPQGLRTEAF
TRBJ1-4,TRBV5-1,ASSDGHLNEKLF
TRBJ2-2,TRBV28,ASSLFEGRGRPGELF
TRBJ1-6,TRBV30,AWSRSTRDRYSPLH
TRBJ1-2,TRBV7-9,ASSLEQGFSYGYT
TRBJ2-3,TRBV15,ATSRDGGYTQY
TRBJ1-6,TRBV6-6,ASSGGGSPLH
TRBJ2-5,TRBV29-1,SVEGQEGTQY
TRBJ2-7,TRBV25-1,ASRGGPEDSYEQY
TRBJ2-5,TRBV19,ASSIYLGVGQETQY
TRBJ2-7,TRBV5-1,ASSLGTSGSRNEQY
TRBJ1-5,TRBV5-1,ASSLVGNQPQH
TRBJ1-2,TRBV4-2,ASSSWTGASLYGYT
TRBJ1-2,TRBV19,ASSIGGGYT
TRBJ1-2,TRBV6-1,ASSGAVGISYGYT
TRBJ2-2,TRBV27,ASNHRPGQRNTGELF